These 3 T cell receptor beta chains share one sample of origin, sequenced in a study of cytotoxic CD8 clonotypes in ibrutinib-treated CLL. Method: immunoSEQ multiplex PCR; TCRdb's copy keeps in-frame clones and lacks some. Among over 200,000 clones listed, over 65% were seen once. The starting material was PBMCs, obtained after 12 months of ibrutinib treatment. The source of these receptors is a human donor with chronic lymphocytic leukemia.

V gene TRBV14 combines with J gene TRBJ2-7; 8 positions agree with TRBD2. Germline assignment: CDR1 SGHDN and CDR2 FVKESK. Trimming cost V 2 bases and J 7 bases; bases outside gene matches: 7. The CDR3 sequence is 14 residues long. The DNA of the CDR3 is TGTGCCAGCAGCCAATGGACTAGCCGACTAGAGCAGTACTTC. Amino acid sequence: CASSQWTSRLEQYF.

The genes are TRBV13 and TRBJ2-7, with 10 bases identical to TRBD2. From germline, CDR1 is PRHDT and CDR2 FYEKMQ (reference sequence). The CDR3 is made up of 14 amino acids. V lost 6 bases and J lost 0; bases outside the gene matches: 2. The CDR3 region is CASRRTSGSYEQYF. CDR3 nucleotides: TGTGCCAGCAGACGGACTAGCGGCTCCTACGAGCAGTACTTC.

V is TRBV4-3 and J is TRBJ2-2, with a tentative D call TRBD1 (5 bases). This CDR3 comprises 12 residues. CDR1 is LGHNA and CDR2 is YSLEER in the germline V gene. Trimming pared 8 bases from V and 7 bases from J, leaving 11 bases between. CDR3 sequence reads: CASRTLGGELFF. The CDR3 coding sequence is TGCGCCAGCCGGACATTGGGCGGGGAGCTGTTTTTT.